The next 18 T cell receptor beta chains were all read from a single sample in a study of blood T cell repertoires in COVID-19. This table comes from immunoSEQ multiplex PCR, and its TCRdb copy is limited to in-frame clones, with some not included. The sample lists fewer than 35,000 clones; more than 85% were seen once. Sequenced: peripheral blood. These receptors were taken from a woman aged 80 or over with active or convalescent COVID-19.

The V call is TRBV21-1, the J call TRBJ1-5; TRBD1, the D gene given by the table, was not confirmed from the DNA. TRBV21-1 is marked as a pseudogene. The CDR3 loop spans 13 amino acids. The chain's CDR3 is CASSKDSRQPQHF. The CDR3 DNA reads TGTGCCAGCAGCAAGGACAGTCGTCAGCCCCAGCATTTT.

This chain uses TRBV2 with TRBJ1-1; D not certain. Germline V gene data show CDR1 as SNHLY and CDR2 as FYNNEI. V gave up 0 bases and J gave up 1 base, with 6 bases separating them. The length of the CDR3 is 14 residues. In nucleotides, the CDR3 is TGTGCCAGCAGTGAAGCGTTGGCGAACACTGAAGCTTTCTTT. Translated: CASSEALANTEAFF.

The chain links TRBV5-1 to TRBJ2-1; tentatively, D is TRBD2 (6 bases). The CDR3 length is 15 residues. CDR1 SGHRS and CDR2 YFSETQ come from the germline V gene. V lost 3 bases, J lost 0 bases, and 10 bases lay in between. The CDR3 DNA is TGCGCCAGCAGCTCGGAGGGGAGCTCCTACAATGAGCAGTTCTTC. It translates to CASSSEGSSYNEQFF.

The chain combines TRBV2 with TRBJ2-7, with TRBD2 matching over 13 bases. This CDR3 has 14 residues. Trimming cost V 4 bases and J 7 bases; bases outside gene matches: 4. Germline V gene sequence: CDR1 SNHLY, CDR2 FYNNEI. CDR3 sequence (DNA): TGTGCCAGCAGTGGGACTAGCGGGGGCGGGGAGCAGTACTTC. Residues: CASSGTSGGGEQYF. The whole variable domain, filled in from reference TRBV2 and TRBJ2-7, reads EPEVTQTPSHQVTQMGQEVILRCVPISNHLYFYWYRQILGQKVEFLVSFYNNEISEKSEIFDDQFSVERPDGSNFTLKIRSTKLEDSAMYFCASSGTSGGGEQYFGPGTRLTVT.

About this clone itself: Compared with germline, one end of the junction differs, possibly owing to a read error. The rearrangement uses TRBV6-1 and TRBJ1-5; 11 bases are a match to TRBD1. CDR1 is MNHNS, CDR2 SASEGT, per germline. This CDR3 contains 15 residues. The CDR3 here is CASSEGDRGWQPQHF. Here the CDR3 DNA reads TGTGCCAGCAGCGAAGGGGACAGGGGGTGGCAGCCCCAGCATTTT.

The rearrangement joins TRBV10-3 to TRBJ1-6; 8 bases fit TRBD1. V gave up 6 bases and J gave up 9 bases; unmatched junction bases: 10. This CDR3 contains 15 residues. Germline values: CDR1 ENHRY, CDR2 SYGVKD. The CDR3 reads CAISKITGGRSPLHF. CDR3 in DNA: TGTGCCATCAGCAAGATTACAGGGGGGCGTTCACCCCTCCACTTT.

The rearrangement links TRBV7-5 to TRBJ1-2; the D segment call TRBD1 is taken from the table without a DNA check. TRBV7-5 is shown as a pseudogene. CDR3 length: 15 amino acids. The CDR3 sequence: CVRSLGGHKPYGYTF. CDR3 in DNA: TGTGTCAGAAGCTTAGGGGGACATAAGCCCTATGGCTACACCTTC.

J is TRBJ1-5 and V is TRBV7-2; 8 bases map to TRBD1. This CDR3 spans 15 amino acids. V was clipped by 1 base and J by 1 base; unmatched bases: 0. Germline assignment: CDR1 SGHTA and CDR2 FQGNSA. DNA of the CDR3: TGTGCCAGCAGCTTAGGACAGGGGAGCAATCAGCCCCAGCATTTT. Its translation: CASSLGQGSNQPQHF.

V and J are TRBV5-1 and TRBJ2-7; TRBD2 agrees at 15 bases. V was clipped by 0 bases and J by 2 bases; unmatched bases: 9. Germline V gene sequence: CDR1 SGHRS, CDR2 YFSETQ. The CDR3 totals 19 residues. This chain's CDR3 is CASSLVESGLAGGAYEQYF. CDR3 DNA sequence: TGCGCCAGCAGCTTGGTAGAATCGGGACTAGCGGGGGGCGCCTACGAGCAGTACTTC.

The V gene is TRBV5-1, the J gene TRBJ2-5, with 9 bases identical to TRBD1. V trimming: 4 bases; J trimming: 1 base; junction bases outside the gene matches: 5. The CDR3 covers 15 residues. Germline V gene lookup returns CDR1 SGHRS and CDR2 YFSETQ. The CDR3 DNA follows: TGCGCCAGCAGCCCCAGGACAGGGGCCCAAGAGACCCAGTACTTC. Its translation: CASSPRTGAQETQYF.

This clone was recorded once. The chain combines TRBV13 with TRBJ2-7, with D perhaps matching TRBD1 (5 bases). V was cut by 1 base and J by 5 bases, with 15 bases left in between. The CDR3 length is 15 residues. In germline, CDR1 is PRHDT, CDR2 FYEKMQ (reference sequence). The CDR3 sequence: CASSLEGFSPDEQYF. In nucleotides, the CDR3 is TGTGCCAGCAGCTTAGAGGGGTTTTCTCCCGACGAGCAGTACTTC. The full variable domain, in which reference TRBV13 and TRBJ2-7 provide the parts outside the CDR3, is AAGVIQSPRHLIKEKRETATLKCYPIPRHDTVYWYQQGPGQDPQFLISFYEKMQSDKGSIPDRFSAQQFSDYHSELNMSSLELGDSALYFCASSLEGFSPDEQYFGPGTRLTVT.

The gene calls are TRBV2 and TRBJ2-1, with 8 bases fitting TRBD1. V trimming: 10 bases; J trimming: 5 bases; junction bases outside the gene matches: 13. The CDR3 loop spans 15 amino acids. Germline V gives CDR1 SNHLY, CDR2 FYNNEI. CDR3 DNA: TGTGCCACTCTAAACAGGGGGATTGAACACAATGAGCAGTTCTTC. This encodes CATLNRGIEHNEQFF.

This chain joins TRBV18 and TRBJ1-4; 7 bases are a match to TRBD1. The CDR3 is 18 amino acids. V lost 3 bases to trimming and J lost 2 bases; unmatched junction nucleotides: 12. CDR1 is KGHSH and CDR2 is LQKENI in the germline V gene. The CDR3 sequence: CASSPYSLQGTTNEKLFF. In DNA form, the CDR3 reads TGTGCCAGCTCACCTTACTCCCTACAGGGGACTACTAATGAAAAACTGTTTTTT.

The chain recombines TRBV12-3 or TRBV12-4 with TRBJ2-5, with a tentative D call TRBD2 (6 bases). V lost 3 bases, J lost 3 bases, and 8 bases lay in between. This CDR3 comprises 13 residues. CDR3 nucleotide sequence: TGTGCCAGCAGTTTGCTAGCGAAAGAGACCCAGTACTTC. This gives the protein CASSLLAKETQYF.

J is TRBJ1-5 and V is TRBV2; TRBD1 aligns across 7 bases. The CDR3 runs to 13 residues. The V segment lost 8 bases and the J segment 2 bases; nucleotides outside the gene matches: 3. Germline CDR1 SNHLY, CDR2 FYNNEI. CDR3 in amino acids: CASDQGGNQPQHF. CDR3 nucleotides: TGTGCCAGCGACCAGGGGGGCAATCAGCCCCAGCATTTT.

The V and J genes are TRBV5-1 and TRBJ1-3; 7 nucleotides line up with TRBD1. CDR1 is SGHRS, CDR2 YFSETQ, per germline. This CDR3 is 15 amino acids long. Trimming removed 4 bases from V and 4 bases from J; junction bases left unmatched: 8. The CDR3 region is CASSQNQGGGNTIYF. The DNA for the CDR3 is TGCGCCAGCAGCCAGAACCAGGGGGGAGGAAACACCATATATTTT.

The chain uses TRBV21-1 and TRBJ1-5. TRBV21-1 is shown as a pseudogene. This CDR3 contains 17 residues. The CDR3 DNA reads TGTGCCAGCAGCAAAGCTGTTAGGGGAGGATGCAATCAGCCCCAGCATTTT. Amino acids: CASSKAVRGGCNQPQHF.

The chain employs TRBV2 and TRBJ1-1, with 8 bases that match TRBD1. CDR1 and CDR2 (germline): SNHLY, FYNNEI. This CDR3 spans 13 amino acids. The junction had 1 base not matched to a gene; V was cut back by 3 bases and J by 4 bases. The CDR3 DNA sequence: TGTGCCAGCAGTGAGGACAGGGTCACTGAAGCTTTCTTT. It is translated as CASSEDRVTEAFF.